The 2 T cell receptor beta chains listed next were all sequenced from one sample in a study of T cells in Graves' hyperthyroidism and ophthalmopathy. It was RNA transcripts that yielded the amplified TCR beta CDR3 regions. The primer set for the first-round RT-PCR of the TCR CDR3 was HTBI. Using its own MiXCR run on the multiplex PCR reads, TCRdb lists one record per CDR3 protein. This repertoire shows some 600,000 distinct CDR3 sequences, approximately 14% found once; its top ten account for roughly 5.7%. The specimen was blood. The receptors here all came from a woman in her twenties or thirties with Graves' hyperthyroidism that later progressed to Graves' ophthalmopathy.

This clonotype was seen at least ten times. Written as DNA, the CDR3 is TGTGCCAGCAGTTGGAGCGGGATTAGCACAGATACGCAGTATTTT. It translates to CASSWSGISTDTQYF. The chain joins TRBV6-1 to TRBJ2-3, with 7 bases matching TRBD2. The CDR3 is 15 amino acids. Trimming removed 5 bases from V and 0 bases from J; junction bases left unmatched: 5. Germline V lookup: CDR1 MNHNS, CDR2 SASEGT.

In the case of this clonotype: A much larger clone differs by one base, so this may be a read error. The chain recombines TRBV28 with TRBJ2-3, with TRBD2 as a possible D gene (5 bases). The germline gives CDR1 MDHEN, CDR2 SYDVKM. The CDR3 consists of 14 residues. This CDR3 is CASSLFGITDAQYF. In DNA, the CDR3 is TGTGCCAGCAGTTTATTCGGGATAACAGATGCGCAGTATTTT.